A selection of T cell receptor beta chains follows, all from one sample in a study of T cells of healthy individuals. TCRdb itself ran the 5' RACE reads through MiXCR, one entry per CDR3 protein. The table shows about 96,000 distinct CDR3 sequences, with 17% occurring only once. The receptors were gathered from a human donor in good health. Both conserved end residues are part of each CDR3. A D gene is named only where the DNA matches it firmly. Expanded clones are given a class, and other clones once, few, many or no size at all.

v_call	d_call	j_call	clone_size	cdr3_nt	cdr3_aa
TRBV6-2/TRBV6-3	-	TRBJ2-7	few	TGTGCCAGCAGTTTTTGGCCCGACGAGCAGTACTTC	CASSFWPDEQYF
TRBV28	TRBD2	TRBJ2-2	-	TGTGCCAGCAGTCCCCGCATTTGGGGAGGGTCCGGGGAGCTGTTTTTT	CASSPRIWGGSGELFF
TRBV27	TRBD1	TRBJ2-5	few	TGTGCCAGCAGCGGGACAGGGGCGGGAGAGACCCAGTACTTC	CASSGTGAGETQYF
TRBV20-1	-	TRBJ1-4	-	TGCAGTGCTCTTGTCAGGAAGGGGCTAGGGGAAAAACTGTTTTTT	CSALVRKGLGEKLFF
TRBV9	-	TRBJ2-1	few	TGTGCCAGCAGCGCCAGCGCGGGGACATACAATGAGCAGTTCTTC	CASSASAGTYNEQFF
TRBV20-1	-	TRBJ2-4	-	TGCAGTGCTAGAGGCCACAGGGATCGGGACAAAAACATTCAGTACTTC	CSARGHRDRDKNIQYF
TRBV29-1	-	TRBJ2-5	many	TGCAGCGTTGAACCCGGACAGGGACGGGGGGGAGAGACCCAGTACTTC	CSVEPGQGRGGETQYF
TRBV24-1	TRBD1	TRBJ2-2	few	TGTGCCACCAGTGCCGAGGACAGGCCCGGGGAGCTGTTTTTT	CATSAEDRPGELFF
TRBV7-9	TRBD2	TRBJ2-7	many	TGTGCCACCGATACCCCGGGGGGGACCCACTACGAGCAGTACTTC	CATDTPGGTHYEQYF
TRBV6-2/TRBV6-3	-	TRBJ2-1	few	TGTGCCAGCAGTTCCGGCAGGGGAGCGGACTCCGCCTCATTC	CASSSGRGADSASF
TRBV5-6	TRBD1	TRBJ2-1	-	TGTGCCAGCAGCTGGGACAGGGGATCCTACAATGAGCAGTTCTTC	CASSWDRGSYNEQFF
TRBV4-1	TRBD2	TRBJ2-5	few	TGCGCCAGCAGCCAAGGCCTAGCGGGGGGGCCCCCAGAGACCCAGTACTTC	CASSQGLAGGPPETQYF
TRBV7-3	TRBD2	TRBJ2-3	few	TGTGCCAGCAGCCTACTAGCGGGGAGGTCAGATACGCAGTATTTT	CASSLLAGRSDTQYF
TRBV6-4	TRBD1	TRBJ2-2	few	TGTGCCAGCAGCGATACAGGGGATGGCGGGGAGCTGTTTTTT	CASSDTGDGGELFF
TRBV19	-	TRBJ2-7	-	TGTGCCAGTAGTACGGATATCTCCTACGAGCAGTACTTC	CASSTDISYEQYF
TRBV25-1	-	TRBJ1-5	-	TGTGCCAGCAGTGAATGGGGGGGAAGCAATCAGCCCCAGCATTTT	CASSEWGGSNQPQHF